The rows below give T cell receptor beta chains drawn from one sample of a study of T-cell reconstitution after alpha-beta-depleted transplantation in children. TCRdb re-derived calls from the PCR reads in MiXCR, one entry per CDR3 protein. Found here are a few hundred thousand distinct CDR3 sequences, about 24% of them singletons; the top ten hold about 5%. This specimen was PBMCs, mostly from graft donor cells, taken 360 days after TCRalphabeta/CD19-depleted stem cell transplant. The receptors come from a female patient aged 2-9 years who had a stem cell transplant for congenital amegakaryocytic thrombocytopenia, so the T cells may come from the graft donor. Both conserved end residues are part of each CDR3. A D gene is named only where the DNA matches it firmly. Only some rows state a clone size, as once, few, many or a class for expanded clones.

d_call	clone_size	v_call	cdr3_length	j_call	cdr3_nt	cdr3_aa
NA	NA	TRBV4-1	15	TRBJ1-5	TGCGCCAGCAGCCAAGTATTGGGGTCCGGTCAGCCCCAGCATTTT	CASSQVLGSGQPQHF
TRBD2	NA	TRBV7-2	15	TRBJ2-5	TGTGCCAGCAGCACGGGACTAGCGGGGCAAGAGACCCAGTACTTC	CASSTGLAGQETQYF
NA	many	TRBV29-1	12	TRBJ2-1	TGCAGCGCCCGGGACGGCCGAAATGAGCAGTTCTTC	CSARDGRNEQFF
NA	NA	TRBV28	15	TRBJ2-6	TGTGCCAGCAGTCGAAAATGGTCTGGGGCCAACGTCCTGACTTTC	CASSRKWSGANVLTF
TRBD1	NA	TRBV27	13	TRBJ1-1	TGTGCCAGCAGTGACGGGACAGTAGGAGAACCTTTCTTT	CASSDGTVGEPFF
TRBD2	few	TRBV28	15	TRBJ2-1	TGTGCCAGCAGTAGAGGCGGACTAGCGGGAGGGCCTGAGTTCTTC	CASSRGGLAGGPEFF
NA	few	TRBV12-3/TRBV12-4	15	TRBJ1-2	TGTGCCAGCAGTACGTTAGGAGGACAGTTCGGTGGCTACACCTTC	CASSTLGGQFGGYTF
NA	few	TRBV5-1	15	TRBJ1-3	TGCGCCAGCAGCTTCAATCAGGGAGGTGGAAACACCATATATTTT	CASSFNQGGGNTIYF
TRBD2	few	TRBV12-3/TRBV12-4	16	TRBJ2-1	TGTGCCAGCAGTTTAGCGCTAGGACTAGCTCACAATGAGCAGTTCTTC	CASSLALGLAHNEQFF
TRBD1	few	TRBV5-1	16	TRBJ1-2	TGCGCCAGCAGCTTGGAGACAGGGGCGATTCACTATGGCTACACCTTC	CASSLETGAIHYGYTF
NA	few	TRBV20-1	15	TRBJ2-4	TGCAGTGCTAGAGATTCCGCCGGGGGCTCAAACATTCAGTACTTC	CSARDSAGGSNIQYF
TRBD2	few	TRBV4-3	17	TRBJ2-7	TGCGCCAGCAGCCCCCGGGATGGGACTAGCGGCTCCTACGAGCAGTACTTC	CASSPRDGTSGSYEQYF
TRBD2	NA	TRBV20-1	17	TRBJ2-1	TGCAGTGCTAGAGATAGACTAGCGGGAGCCGCCTACAATGAGCAGTTCTTC	CSARDRLAGAAYNEQFF